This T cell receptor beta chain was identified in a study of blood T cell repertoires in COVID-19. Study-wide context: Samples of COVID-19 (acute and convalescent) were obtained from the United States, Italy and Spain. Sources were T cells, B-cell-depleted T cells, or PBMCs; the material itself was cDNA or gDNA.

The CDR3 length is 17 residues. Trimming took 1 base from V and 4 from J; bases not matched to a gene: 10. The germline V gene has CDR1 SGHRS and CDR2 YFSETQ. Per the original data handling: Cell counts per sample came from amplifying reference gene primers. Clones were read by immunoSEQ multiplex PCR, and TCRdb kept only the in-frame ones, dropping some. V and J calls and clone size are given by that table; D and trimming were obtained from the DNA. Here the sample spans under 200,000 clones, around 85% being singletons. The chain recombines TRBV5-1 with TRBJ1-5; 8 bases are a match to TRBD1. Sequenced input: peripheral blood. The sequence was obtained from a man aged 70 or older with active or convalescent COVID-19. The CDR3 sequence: CASSLSPGGGMNQPQHF. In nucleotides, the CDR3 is TGCGCCAGCAGCTTGTCTCCAGGGGGCGGTATGAATCAGCCCCAGCATTTT.